This T cell receptor (beta chain) comes out of a study of pediatric ulcerative colitis. The count of this clone is one. During colonoscopy, one to two rectal pinch biopsies were collected. Clones were sequenced by immunoSEQ multiplex PCR, and TCRdb holds only the in-frame ones, with some missing. The table records some 25,000 clones, 65% to 80% of them present only once. The germline V and J ends were trimmed by 5 bases and 5 bases, with 7 bases remaining between them. CDR3 length equals 12 residues. The V gene's germline CDR1 is SGHTA and CDR2 FQGNSA. The specimen sequenced was gut tissue. This clonotype originated in a boy younger than 18 with severe ulcerative colitis. This sequence joins TRBV7-2 and TRBJ2-1; D unresolved. The CDR3 DNA sequence: TGTGCCAGCAGCCGCTTGGACAATGAGCAGTTCTTC. Its translation: CASSRLDNEQFF.